The next 7 T cell receptor beta chains were all read from a single sample in a study of identical twins. Using its own MiXCR run on the 5' RACE reads, TCRdb lists one record per CDR3 protein. The top ten clones hold under 2% of a sample with hundreds of thousands of distinct CDR3 sequences, approximately 13% of them seen once. These same records also appear under a second study, on yellow fever vaccine responses in identical twins.

The sequenced sample consisted of PBMCs. The receptor source for this set is a woman under 30 in good health.

This clonotype was counted only a few times. This sequence joins TRBV18 and TRBJ1-1; no definite D call. The germline V gene encodes CDR1 KGHSH and CDR2 LQKENI. V dropped 1 base and J dropped 1 base, with 7 bases sitting between them. This CDR3 contains 14 residues. The CDR3 loop reads CASSPLIENTEAFF. Here the CDR3 DNA reads TGTGCCAGCTCACCACTAATAGAGAACACTGAAGCTTTCTTT.

This CDR3 is CASSRRTMYQETQYF. For the CDR3, the DNA is TGTGCCAGCAGCCGAAGGACTATGTACCAAGAGACCCAGTACTTC. The rearrangement joins TRBV3-1 to TRBJ2-5; D perhaps matches TRBD2 (6 bases). V lost 4 bases, J lost 0 bases, and 12 bases lay in between. CDR1 is LGHDT and CDR2 is YNNKEL in the germline V gene (reference sequence). The CDR3 totals 15 residues.

V is TRBV12-3 or TRBV12-4 and J is TRBJ2-5; D remains unclear. The CDR3 extends over 19 amino acids. The V and J ends lost 1 base and 1 base respectively, with 22 bases between them. CDR3 sequence: CASSLGRTTQFLRQETQYF. The CDR3 DNA follows: TGTGCCAGCAGTTTAGGCCGCACGACTCAGTTTCTGCGCCAAGAGACCCAGTACTTC.

This clonotype was seen many times. This rearrangement joins TRBV12-3 or TRBV12-4 to TRBJ2-1; no reliable D call. V dropped 2 bases and J dropped 9 bases, with 11 bases sitting between them. The length of the CDR3 is 13 residues. CDR3 sequence: CASSLIQGSEQFF. The CDR3 DNA follows: TGTGCCAGCAGTTTAATCCAAGGCTCTGAGCAGTTCTTC.

The chain links TRBV5-1 to TRBJ2-1, with 11 bases matching TRBD2. With V trimmed by 3 bases and J by 8 bases, 13 bases remained unmatched. CDR1 and CDR2 from the germline V gene are SGHRS and YFSETQ. This CDR3 has 17 residues. The CDR3 spells CASSSYKTSGVRDEQFF. The DNA for the CDR3 is TGCGCCAGCAGCTCGTATAAGACTAGCGGGGTTAGGGATGAGCAGTTCTTC.

This clonotype occurred many times. The rearrangement joins TRBV5-1 to TRBJ2-3; 12 nucleotides align to TRBD2. With 4 bases clipped from V and 3 bases from J, the junction kept 6 bases outside the gene matches. This CDR3 has 16 residues. Germline CDR1 and CDR2: SGHRS and YFSETQ. The CDR3 DNA reads as TGCGCCAGCAGCACCAGACTAGCGGGAGCGACAGATACGCAGTATTTT. This gives the protein CASSTRLAGATDTQYF.

This clonotype occurred a few times. The J gene is TRBJ2-7, the V gene TRBV5-1; 7 bases are a match to TRBD1. The germline V gene has CDR1 SGHRS and CDR2 YFSETQ. V shed 7 bases and J 3 bases; nucleotides not matched to a gene: 7. This CDR3 has 13 amino acids. CDR3 region: CASPLGQHYEQYV. CDR3 nucleotides: TGCGCCAGCCCCCTGGGACAGCACTACGAGCAGTACGTC.